By sample share, the clone carrying this TCR beta chain is medium-sized (0.01 to 0.1%). The data were obtained in a study of early T cells in non-severe SARS-CoV-2 infection. This CDR3 is 14 amino acids long. Trimming cost V 2 bases and J 1 base; bases outside gene matches: 1. TCRdb independently ran MiXCR on the 5' RACE reads; one entry per CDR3 protein. The repertoire holds under 85,000 distinct CDR3 sequences, about 12% seen once, with 15% in the top ten. The rearrangement links TRBV12-3 or TRBV12-4 to TRBJ1-1, with 7 bases lining up with TRBD1. This sequence was found in an adult who was a healthcare worker with PCR-confirmed SARS-CoV-2 infection or an uninfected control (not recorded which). The donor label of this sample is uncertain. Here the sequenced sample was whole blood, taken at baseline. The CDR3 reads CASSLRQGNTEAFF. The DNA of the CDR3 is TGTGCCAGCAGTTTAAGACAGGGGAACACTGAAGCTTTCTTT.